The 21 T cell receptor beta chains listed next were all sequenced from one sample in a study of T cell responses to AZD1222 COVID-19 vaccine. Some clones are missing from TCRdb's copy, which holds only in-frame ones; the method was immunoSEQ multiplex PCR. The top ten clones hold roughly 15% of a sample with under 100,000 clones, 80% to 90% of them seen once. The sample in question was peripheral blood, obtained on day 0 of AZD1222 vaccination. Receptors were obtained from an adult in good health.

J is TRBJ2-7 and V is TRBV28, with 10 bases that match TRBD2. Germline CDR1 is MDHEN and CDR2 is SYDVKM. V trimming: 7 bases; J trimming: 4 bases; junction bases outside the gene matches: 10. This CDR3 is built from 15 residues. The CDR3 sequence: CASNDPSGSRYEQYF. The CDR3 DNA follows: TGTGCCAGCAATGATCCTAGCGGGAGCCGGTACGAGCAGTACTTC.

The CDR3 region has the DNA TGTGCCAGTAGCAAGGCCGGGAGTTCAAACATTCAGTACTTC. Protein: CASSKAGSSNIQYF. The gene calls are TRBV19 and TRBJ2-4; possible D gene TRBD2, 6 bases. The germline gives CDR1 LNHDA, CDR2 SQIVND (reference sequence). Trimming shortened V by 6 bases and J by 6 bases, and 15 bases separated the two germline ends. This CDR3 comprises 14 residues.

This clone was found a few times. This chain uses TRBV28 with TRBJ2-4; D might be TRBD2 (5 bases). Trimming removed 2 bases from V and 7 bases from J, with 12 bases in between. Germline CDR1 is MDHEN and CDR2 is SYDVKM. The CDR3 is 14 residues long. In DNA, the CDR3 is TGTGCCAGCAGTTTAGAGGGATTGGGGAACATTCAGTACTTC. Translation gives CASSLEGLGNIQYF.

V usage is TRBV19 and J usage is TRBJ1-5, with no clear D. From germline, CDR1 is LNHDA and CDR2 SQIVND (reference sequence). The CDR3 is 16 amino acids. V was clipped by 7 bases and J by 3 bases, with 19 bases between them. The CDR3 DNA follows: TGTGCCAGTAAAGCCGGAGGTAGTGGGGACAATCAGCCCCAGCATTTT. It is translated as CASKAGGSGDNQPQHF.

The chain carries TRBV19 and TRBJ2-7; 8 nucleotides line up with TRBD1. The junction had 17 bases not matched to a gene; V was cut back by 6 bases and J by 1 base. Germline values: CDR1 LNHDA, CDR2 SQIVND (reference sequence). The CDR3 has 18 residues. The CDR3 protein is CASRAGQGQKVGSYEQYF. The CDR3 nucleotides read TGTGCCAGTAGGGCTGGACAGGGCCAGAAAGTGGGGTCCTACGAGCAGTACTTC. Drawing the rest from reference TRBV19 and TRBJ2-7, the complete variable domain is DGGITQSPKYLFRKEGQNVTLSCEQNLNHDAMYWYRQDPGQGLRLIYYSQIVNDFQKGDIAEGYSVSREKKESFPLTVTSAQKNPTAFYLCASRAGQGQKVGSYEQYFGPGTRLTVT.

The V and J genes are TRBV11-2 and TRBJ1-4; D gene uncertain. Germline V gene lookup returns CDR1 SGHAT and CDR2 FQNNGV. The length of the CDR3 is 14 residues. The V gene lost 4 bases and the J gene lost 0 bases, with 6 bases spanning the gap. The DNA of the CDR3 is TGTGCCAGCAGCTACCGGACAACTAATGAAAAACTGTTTTTT. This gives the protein CASSYRTTNEKLFF.

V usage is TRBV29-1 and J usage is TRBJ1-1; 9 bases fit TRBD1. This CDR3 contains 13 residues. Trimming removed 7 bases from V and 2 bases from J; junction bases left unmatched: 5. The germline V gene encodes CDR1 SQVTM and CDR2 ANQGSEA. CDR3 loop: CSARQGGNTEAFF. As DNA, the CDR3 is TGCAGCGCCCGACAGGGGGGAAACACTGAAGCTTTCTTT.

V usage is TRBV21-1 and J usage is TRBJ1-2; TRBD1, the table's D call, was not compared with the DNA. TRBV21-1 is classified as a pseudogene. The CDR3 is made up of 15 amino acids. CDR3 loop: CASSKEGTVNYGYTF. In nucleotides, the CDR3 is TGTGCCAGCAGCAAGGAGGGGACAGTCAACTATGGCTACACCTTC.

The CDR3 sequence is CASWGGYNSPLHF. The CDR3, as DNA: TGTGCCAGTTGGGGGGGGTATAATTCACCCCTCCACTTT. This chain joins TRBV12-3 or TRBV12-4 and TRBJ1-6; the D gene is possibly TRBD1 (5 bases). Trimming pared 9 bases from V and 4 bases from J, leaving 10 bases between. The CDR3 extends over 13 amino acids.

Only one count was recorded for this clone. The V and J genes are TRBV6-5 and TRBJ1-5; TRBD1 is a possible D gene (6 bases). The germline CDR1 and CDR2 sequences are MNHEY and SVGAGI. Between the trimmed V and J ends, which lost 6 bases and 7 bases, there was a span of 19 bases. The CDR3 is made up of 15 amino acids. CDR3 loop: CASRGGTNREQPQHF. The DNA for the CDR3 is TGTGCCAGCAGAGGGGGGACTAACCGGGAGCAGCCCCAGCATTTT.

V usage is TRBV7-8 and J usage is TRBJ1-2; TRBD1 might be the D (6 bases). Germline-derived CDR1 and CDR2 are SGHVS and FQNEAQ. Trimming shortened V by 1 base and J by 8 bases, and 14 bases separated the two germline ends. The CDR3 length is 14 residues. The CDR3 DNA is TGTGCCAGCAGCTTAGGCCACCAAGGGGGGGGCTACACCTTC. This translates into CASSLGHQGGGYTF.

The CDR3 nucleotides read TGTGCCAGCAGGTCGTTTACGTGGGGAAACACCATATATTTT. This gives the protein CASRSFTWGNTIYF. V and J are TRBV11-2 and TRBJ1-3; the D is unclear. This CDR3 is 14 amino acids long. Germline lookup yields CDR1 SGHAT and CDR2 FQNNGV. V lost 6 bases and J 4 bases, leaving 13 bases between the germline ends.

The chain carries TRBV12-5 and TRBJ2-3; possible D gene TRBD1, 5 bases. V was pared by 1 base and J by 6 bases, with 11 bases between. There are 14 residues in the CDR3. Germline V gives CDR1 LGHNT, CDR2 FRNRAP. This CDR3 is CASGLEWAGDTQYF. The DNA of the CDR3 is TGTGCTAGTGGTTTGGAATGGGCAGGGGATACGCAGTATTTT.

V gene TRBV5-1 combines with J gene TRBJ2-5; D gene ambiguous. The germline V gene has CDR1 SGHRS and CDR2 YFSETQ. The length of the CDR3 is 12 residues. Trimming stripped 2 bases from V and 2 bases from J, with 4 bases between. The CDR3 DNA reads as TGCGCCAGCAGCTTCACTCAAGAGACCCAGTACTTC. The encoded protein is CASSFTQETQYF.

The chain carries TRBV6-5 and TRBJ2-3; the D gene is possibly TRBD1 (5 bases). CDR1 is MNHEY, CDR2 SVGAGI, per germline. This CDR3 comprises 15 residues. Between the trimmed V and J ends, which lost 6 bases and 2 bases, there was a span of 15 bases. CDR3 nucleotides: TGTGCCAGCAGAATACGAGGACAACTCACAGATACGCAGTATTTT. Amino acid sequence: CASRIRGQLTDTQYF.

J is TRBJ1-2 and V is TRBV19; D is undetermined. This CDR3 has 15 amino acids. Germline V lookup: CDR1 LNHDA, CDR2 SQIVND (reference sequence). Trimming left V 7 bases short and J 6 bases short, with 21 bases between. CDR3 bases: TGTGCCAGTACCCCCCGGATCGAGGGAGTCCATGGCTACACCTTC. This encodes CASTPRIEGVHGYTF.

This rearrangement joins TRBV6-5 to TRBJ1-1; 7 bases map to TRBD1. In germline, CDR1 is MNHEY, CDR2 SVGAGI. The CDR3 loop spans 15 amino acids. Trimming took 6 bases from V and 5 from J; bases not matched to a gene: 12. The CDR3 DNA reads TGTGCCAGCAGGGGGTTGGACAGGTTGTTAACTGAAGCTTTCTTT. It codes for CASRGLDRLLTEAFF.

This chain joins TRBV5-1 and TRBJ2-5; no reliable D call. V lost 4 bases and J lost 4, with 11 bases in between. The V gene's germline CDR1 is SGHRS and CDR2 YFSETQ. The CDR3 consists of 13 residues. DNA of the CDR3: TGCGCCAGCAGCCATCCAACACGAGAGACCCAGTACTTC. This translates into CASSHPTRETQYF.

In nucleotides, the CDR3 is TGTGCCAGCAGTTACGGCAGACCTCTTTACGAGCAGTACTTC. Encoded protein: CASSYGRPLYEQYF. This rearrangement joins TRBV27 to TRBJ2-7; D is ambiguous. The CDR3 extends over 14 amino acids. Germline loops: CDR1 MNHEY, CDR2 SMNVEV (reference sequence). The germline V and J ends were trimmed by 4 bases and 4 bases, with 14 bases remaining between them.

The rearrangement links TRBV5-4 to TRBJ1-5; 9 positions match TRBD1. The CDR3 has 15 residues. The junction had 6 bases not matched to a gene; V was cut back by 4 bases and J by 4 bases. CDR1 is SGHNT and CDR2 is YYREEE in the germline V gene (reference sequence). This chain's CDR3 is CASSQGTGRNQPQHF. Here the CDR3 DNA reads TGTGCCAGCAGCCAAGGGACAGGGAGAAATCAGCCCCAGCATTTT.

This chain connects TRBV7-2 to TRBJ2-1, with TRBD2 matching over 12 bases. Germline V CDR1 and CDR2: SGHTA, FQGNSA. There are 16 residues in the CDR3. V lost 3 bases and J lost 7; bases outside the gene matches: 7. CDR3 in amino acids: CASSFALAGGPNEQFF. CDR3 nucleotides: TGTGCCAGCAGCTTCGCCCTAGCGGGAGGGCCGAATGAGCAGTTCTTC.